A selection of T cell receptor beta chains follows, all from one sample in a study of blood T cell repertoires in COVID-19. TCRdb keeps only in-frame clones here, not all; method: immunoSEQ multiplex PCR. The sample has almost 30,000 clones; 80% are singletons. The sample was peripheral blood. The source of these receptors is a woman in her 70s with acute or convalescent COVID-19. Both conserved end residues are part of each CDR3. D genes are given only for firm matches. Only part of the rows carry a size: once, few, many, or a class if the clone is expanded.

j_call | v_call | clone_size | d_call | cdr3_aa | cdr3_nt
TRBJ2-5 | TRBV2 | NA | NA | CASSEVQGLVAQYF | TGTGCCAGCAGTGAAGTTCAGGGGTTGGTGGCCCAGTACTTC
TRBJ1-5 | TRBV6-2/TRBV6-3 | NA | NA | CASSPDRGVPNQPQHF | TGTGCCAGCAGTCCCGACCGGGGGGTTCCCAATCAGCCCCAGCATTTT
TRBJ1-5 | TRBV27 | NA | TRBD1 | CASSFVQGSNQPQHF | TGTGCCAGCAGTTTTGTACAGGGGAGCAATCAGCCCCAGCATTTT
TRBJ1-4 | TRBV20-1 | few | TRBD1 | CSASPGTGDSKLFF | TGCAGTGCTAGTCCCGGGACAGGGGACTCAAAACTGTTTTTT
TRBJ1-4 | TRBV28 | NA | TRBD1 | CASSDRVTNEKLFF | TGTGCCAGCAGTGACAGGGTGACTAATGAAAAACTGTTTTTT
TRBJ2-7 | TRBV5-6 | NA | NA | CASTLRGLKGEQYF | TGTGCCAGCACCTTGAGGGGCCTAAAGGGGGAGCAGTACTTC
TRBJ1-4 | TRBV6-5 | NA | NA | CASTQAGSNEKLFF | TGTGCCAGCACCCAAGCGGGTTCTAATGAAAAACTGTTTTTT
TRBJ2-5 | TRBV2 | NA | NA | CASSVTVEETQYF | TGTGCCAGCAGTGTAACAGTGGAAGAGACCCAGTACTTC
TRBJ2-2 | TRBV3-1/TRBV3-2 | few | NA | CASKEPNTGELFF | TGTGCCAGCAAGGAGCCGAACACCGGGGAGCTGTTTTTT
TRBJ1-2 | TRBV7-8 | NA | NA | CASSEQGTYGYTF | TGTGCCAGCAGCGAACAGGGTACCTATGGCTACACCTTC
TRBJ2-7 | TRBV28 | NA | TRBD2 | CASSIMGLAIYEQYF | TGTGCCAGCAGTATAATGGGACTAGCGATCTACGAGCAGTACTTC
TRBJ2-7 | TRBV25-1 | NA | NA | CASSLGLIYEQYF | TGTGCCAGCAGTCTGGGGCTCATCTACGAGCAGTACTTC
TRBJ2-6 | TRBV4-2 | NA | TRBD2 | CASSPLAGGANVLTF | TGTGCCAGCAGCCCTTTAGCGGGGGGGGCCAACGTCCTGACTTTC
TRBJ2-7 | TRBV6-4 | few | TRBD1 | CASSLPDRTDYEQYF | TGTGCCAGCAGCCTTCCGGACAGGACCGACTACGAGCAGTACTTC
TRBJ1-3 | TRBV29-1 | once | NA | CSVEATETPTASSGNTIYF | TGCAGCGTTGAAGCGACCGAGACTCCGACGGCCAGCTCTGGAAACACCATATATTTT
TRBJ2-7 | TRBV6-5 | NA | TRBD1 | CASSSRQGILEQYF | TGTGCCAGCAGTTCCCGACAGGGGATCCTCGAGCAGTACTTC
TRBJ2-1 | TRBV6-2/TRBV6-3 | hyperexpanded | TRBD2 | CASSPTSGSSNEQFF | TGTGCCAGCAGCCCGACTAGCGGGAGCTCCAATGAGCAGTTCTTC
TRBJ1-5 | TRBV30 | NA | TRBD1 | CAWSIGGGQPQHF | TGTGCCTGGAGTATAGGGGGCGGCCAGCCCCAGCATTTT
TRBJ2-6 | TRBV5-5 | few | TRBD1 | CASSLGGGTGVSGANVLTF | TGTGCCAGCAGCTTGGGAGGTGGGACAGGAGTCTCTGGGGCCAACGTCCTGACTTTC
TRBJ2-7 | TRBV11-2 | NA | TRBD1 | CASSFEQGASYEQYF | TGTGCCAGCAGCTTTGAACAGGGGGCCTCCTACGAGCAGTACTTC
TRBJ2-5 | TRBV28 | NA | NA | CASSFGVGVETQYF | TGTGCCAGCAGTTTTGGCGTAGGGGTAGAGACCCAGTACTTC
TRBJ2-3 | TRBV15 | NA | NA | CATSREMEGSSQYF | TGTGCCACCAGCAGAGAAATGGAGGGGAGCTCGCAGTATTTT
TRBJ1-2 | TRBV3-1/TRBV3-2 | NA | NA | CASSLQGPLYGYTF | TGTGCCAGCAGCCTCCAGGGCCCCCTCTATGGCTACACCTTC
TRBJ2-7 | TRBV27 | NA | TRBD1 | CASSLSLYDRDSEQYF | TGTGCCAGCAGTTTATCCTTATACGACAGGGACAGCGAGCAGTACTTC
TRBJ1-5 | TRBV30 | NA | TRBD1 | CAWRVGTGGFQPQHF | TGTGCCTGGAGGGTTGGGACAGGGGGTTTCCAGCCCCAGCATTTT
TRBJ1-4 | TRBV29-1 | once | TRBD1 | CSGVDSGGPGKLFF | TGCAGCGGGGTTGACTCAGGGGGCCCGGGAAAACTGTTTTTT
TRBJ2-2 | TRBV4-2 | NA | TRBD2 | CASSLRGGGNTGELFF | TGTGCCAGCAGCCTTCGGGGCGGGGGGAACACCGGGGAGCTGTTTTTT
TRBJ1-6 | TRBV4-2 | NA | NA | CASSQLRYGGGGSPLHF | TGTGCCAGCAGCCAATTGCGATACGGGGGGGGAGGTTCACCCCTCCACTTT
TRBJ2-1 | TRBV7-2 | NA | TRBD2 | CASSLGLAGYPPKQFF | TGTGCCAGCAGCTTGGGACTAGCGGGCTACCCTCCTAAGCAGTTCTTC
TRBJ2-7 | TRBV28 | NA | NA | CASSSPSYEQYF | TGTGCCAGCAGTTCCCCATCCTACGAGCAGTACTTC
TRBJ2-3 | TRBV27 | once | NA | CASSLKFSQGWVTQYF | TGTGCCAGCAGTTTAAAGTTTTCACAGGGATGGGTTACGCAGTATTTT
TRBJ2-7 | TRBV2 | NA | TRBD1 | CASTRGQGGSYEQYF | TGTGCCAGCACGAGGGGACAGGGGGGCTCCTACGAGCAGTACTTC
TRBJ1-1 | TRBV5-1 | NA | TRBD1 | CASSLGDRVRTEAFF | TGCGCCAGCAGCTTGGGGGACAGGGTACGTACTGAAGCTTTCTTT
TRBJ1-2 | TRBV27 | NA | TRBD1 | CASSRTGNYGYTF | TGTGCCAGCAGTAGGACAGGAAACTATGGCTACACCTTC
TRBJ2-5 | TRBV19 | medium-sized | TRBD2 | CASTTRGLAGETQYF | TGTGCCAGTACCACTCGAGGACTAGCGGGAGAGACCCAGTACTTC
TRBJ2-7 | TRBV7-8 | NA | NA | CASSLVAEQYF | TGTGCCAGCAGCTTAGTGGCCGAGCAGTACTTC
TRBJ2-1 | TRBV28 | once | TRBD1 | CASSPDQDRGWSEQFF | TGTGCCAGCAGTCCCGATCAGGACAGGGGCTGGAGTGAGCAGTTCTTC
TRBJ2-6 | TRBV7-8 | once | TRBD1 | CASSSGQGRANVLTF | TGTGCCAGCAGCTCCGGACAGGGTAGGGCCAACGTCCTGACTTTC
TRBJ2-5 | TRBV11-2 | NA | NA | CASSLDRQVQETQYF | TGTGCCAGCAGCTTAGATCGTCAGGTGCAAGAGACCCAGTACTTC
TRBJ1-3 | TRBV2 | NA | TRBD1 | CASSGDRGPGNTIYF | TGTGCCAGCAGTGGAGACAGGGGGCCGGGAAACACCATATATTTT
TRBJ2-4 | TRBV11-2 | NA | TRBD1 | CASSQGTGENIQYF | TGTGCCAGCAGCCAAGGGACAGGGGAAAACATTCAGTACTTC
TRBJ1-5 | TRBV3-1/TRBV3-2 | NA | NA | CASSQGKSTHSNQPQHF | TGTGCCAGCAGCCAGGGCAAGTCCACTCATAGCAATCAGCCCCAGCATTTT
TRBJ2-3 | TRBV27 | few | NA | CASSLVSNLIGDTQYF | TGTGCCAGCAGTTTAGTGTCTAACCTGATCGGAGATACGCAGTATTTT
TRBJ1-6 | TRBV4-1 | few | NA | CASSPVGVVRGSPLHF | TGCGCCAGCAGCCCGGTTGGGGTCGTCAGGGGTTCACCCCTCCACTTT
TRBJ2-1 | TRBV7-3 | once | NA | CASSLSQGSSYNEQFF | TGTGCCAGCAGCTTATCGCAGGGGAGCTCCTACAATGAGCAGTTCTTC
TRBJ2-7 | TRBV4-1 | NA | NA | CASSQLGGKIAGEQYF | TGCGCCAGCAGCCAACTAGGAGGGAAAATCGCCGGCGAGCAGTACTTC